One and the same sample provided the 28 T cell receptor beta chains below, sequenced in a study of naive and memory T cell subsets. Two oligonucleotides, mixed equimolar, formed the beta constant-region primer covering TRBC1 and TRBC2. TCRdb reprocessed the UMI-ligation and nested PCR reads with MiXCR, giving one entry per CDR3 protein. The profile shows about 150,000 distinct CDR3 sequences, 17% of them singletons. Sequenced sample: naive CD4+ T cells from blood. These receptors all stem from a human donor in good health.

This clonotype was observed a few times. The rearrangement uses TRBV9 and TRBJ2-1; TRBD2 aligns across 10 bases. CDR3 length equals 14 residues. V lost 4 bases to trimming and J lost 6 bases; unmatched junction nucleotides: 4. Germline lookup yields CDR1 SGDLS and CDR2 YYNGEE. The CDR3 sequence is CASSLAGVVNEQFF. The CDR3 nucleotides read TGTGCCAGCAGCCTAGCGGGAGTTGTCAATGAGCAGTTCTTC.

The V and J genes are TRBV15 and TRBJ1-4; D gene uncertain. Trimming stripped 1 base from V and 7 bases from J, with 10 bases between. From germline, CDR1 is LNHNV and CDR2 YYDKDF (reference sequence). The CDR3 runs 14 residues. The CDR3 DNA sequence: TGTGCCACCAGCAGAGGGGTCGGAGGTGAAAAACTGTTTTTT. It translates to CATSRGVGGEKLFF.

This rearrangement joins TRBV2 to TRBJ2-3; 14 nucleotides line up with TRBD2. Germline-derived CDR1 and CDR2 are SNHLY and FYNNEI. The CDR3 is 16 amino acids. J was trimmed by 4 bases and V by 0 bases; bases with no gene match: 0. Here the CDR3 DNA reads TGTGCCAGCAGTGAAGCGGGACTAGCGGGAGCAGATACGCAGTATTTT. Translation: CASSEAGLAGADTQYF.

This clonotype came up a few times. The V gene is TRBV5-1, the J gene TRBJ2-3; either TRBD1 or TRBD2 may supply D (5 bases each). Germline V CDR1 and CDR2: SGHRS, YFSETQ. Trimming left V 4 bases short and J 6 bases short, with 18 bases between. The CDR3 consists of 15 residues. The CDR3 sequence: CASSLGTQRFDTQYF. In DNA form, the CDR3 reads TGCGCCAGCAGCCTAGGGACGCAACGATTCGATACGCAGTATTTT.

The J gene is TRBJ2-5, the V gene TRBV29-1; TRBD2 matches 16 bases. Germline values: CDR1 SQVTM, CDR2 ANQGSEA. J lost 6 bases, V lost 6 bases, and 13 bases had no gene match. There are 17 residues in the CDR3. CDR3 coding DNA: TGCAGCGTCGAGGGGACTAGCGGGAGGGCCCTCGCGAAGACCCAGTACTTC. Translated, it gives CSVEGTSGRALAKTQYF.

This clonotype has a count of ten or more. The CDR3 sequence is CASRGTTDTQYF. CDR3 sequence (DNA): TGTGCCAGCAGGGGGACCACAGATACGCAGTATTTT. This chain uses TRBV25-1 with TRBJ2-3; D assignment may be TRBD1 or TRBD2 (5 bases each). The germline V gene encodes CDR1 MGHDK and CDR2 SYGVNS. V was cut by 6 bases and J by 2 bases, with 6 bases left in between. This CDR3 is 12 amino acids long.

The V call is TRBV3-1, the J call TRBJ2-7, with no clear D. The CDR3 has 10 residues. Trimming took off 4 bases at V and 7 bases at J, with 5 bases between the two ends. Germline V gives CDR1 LGHDT, CDR2 YNNKEL (reference sequence). CDR3 residues: CASSPWEQYF. CDR3 coding DNA: TGTGCCAGCAGCCCCTGGGAGCAGTACTTC.

In this sample, this clonotype turned up a few times. This chain links TRBV30 with TRBJ2-1; 11 nucleotides align to TRBD2. Unmatched junction bases numbered 10, after V lost 5 bases and J lost 4 bases. The CDR3 runs 16 residues. Looked up from germline, CDR1 is GTSNPN and CDR2 is SVGIG (reference sequence). This CDR3 reads CAWDDPGLAVYNEQFF. CDR3 sequence (DNA): TGTGCCTGGGACGACCCGGGACTAGCGGTATACAATGAGCAGTTCTTC.

This clonotype was detected a few times. The chain couples TRBV24-1 to TRBJ2-2; perhaps D is TRBD1 or TRBD2 (6 bases each). With 7 bases removed from V and 7 bases from J, the gap between germline ends came to 12 bases. The CDR3 sequence is 13 residues long. Germline-derived CDR1 and CDR2 are KGHDR and SFDVKD. For the CDR3, the DNA is TGTGCCACCAGACAGGGAGGAGGCGGGGAGCTGTTTTTT. This codes for CATRQGGGGELFF.

The J gene is TRBJ2-7, the V gene TRBV4-1, with 7 nucleotides matching TRBD2. V lost 3 bases, J lost 0 bases, and 5 bases stayed unmatched. Germline values: CDR1 MGHRA, CDR2 YSYEKL. This CDR3 has 15 amino acids. The CDR3 sequence: CASSHGTISSYEQYF. CDR3 bases: TGCGCCAGCAGCCACGGGACTATAAGCTCCTACGAGCAGTACTTC.

The chain joins TRBV6-2 or TRBV6-3 to TRBJ2-7; 7 bases align to TRBD2. V shed 5 bases and J 9 bases; nucleotides not matched to a gene: 13. In germline, CDR1 is MNHEY, CDR2 SVGEGT. The CDR3 runs to 14 residues. The CDR3 sequence is CASSHLAAYVGQYF. Here the CDR3 DNA reads TGTGCCAGCAGTCACCTAGCGGCCTACGTCGGGCAGTACTTC.

This clonotype was seen many times. The rearrangement links TRBV12-3 or TRBV12-4 to TRBJ2-3; TRBD2 matches 11 bases. J gave up 4 bases and V 5 bases, and 11 bases lay outside the gene matches. The CDR3 totals 17 residues. The DNA for the CDR3 is TGTGCCAGCAGTCTCGAACTAGCGGGAGATAGCCCAGATACGCAGTATTTT. Encoded protein: CASSLELAGDSPDTQYF.

This clonotype was recorded once. This sequence joins TRBV7-2 and TRBJ2-1; 9 nucleotides match TRBD1. Germline values: CDR1 SGHTA, CDR2 FQGNSA. Trimming cost V 4 bases and J 5 bases; bases outside gene matches: 9. This CDR3 is 16 amino acids long. The CDR3 DNA follows: TGTGCCAGCAGCTCCCACGGGGGACAGGGTAACAATGAGCAGTTCTTC. Protein product: CASSSHGGQGNNEQFF.

The chain uses TRBV6-6 and TRBJ2-7; D unclear. V lost 0 bases, J lost 2 bases, and 11 bases lay in between. The CDR3 length is 15 residues. Per the germline V gene, CDR1 is MNHNY and CDR2 is SVGAGI (reference sequence). CDR3 residues: CASSYSRRGAYEQYF. The CDR3 DNA reads TGTGCCAGCAGTTACTCGAGGAGAGGAGCCTACGAGCAGTACTTC.

The chain joins TRBV12-5 to TRBJ1-1; D uncertain. CDR3 length equals 16 residues. Germline loops: CDR1 LGHNT, CDR2 FRNRAP. The V end was cut by 0 bases, the J end by 6 bases, with 17 bases between. The CDR3 here is CASGLVLVGSWAEAFF. DNA for the CDR3: TGTGCTAGTGGTTTGGTACTGGTGGGTTCGTGGGCTGAAGCTTTCTTT.

This clonotype has more than one count but fewer than ten. The rearrangement links TRBV7-2 to TRBJ2-1; TRBD2 matches 7 bases. Germline values: CDR1 SGHTA, CDR2 FQGNSA. Trimming at V came to 1 base and at J to 6 bases, leaving 3 bases not matched to a gene. The CDR3 loop spans 14 amino acids. DNA for the CDR3: TGTGCCAGCAGCTTAGAACTAGCGCGCAATGAGCAGTTCTTC. This encodes CASSLELARNEQFF.

This clonotype has more than one count but fewer than ten. The V call is TRBV20-1, the J call TRBJ2-3; TRBD2 matches at 13 bases. Germline V gives CDR1 DFQATT, CDR2 SNEGSKA (reference sequence). J gave up 3 bases and V 1 base, and 1 base lay outside the gene matches. The CDR3 is made up of 15 amino acids. The CDR3 here is CSARGTSGRTDTQYF. The CDR3 region has the DNA TGCAGTGCTAGAGGGACTAGCGGGAGAACAGATACGCAGTATTTT.

This chain joins TRBV4-1 and TRBJ1-4; D not certain. V lost 0 bases to trimming and J lost 0 bases, with 5 bases between them. CDR3 length equals 15 residues. CDR1 MGHRA and CDR2 YSYEKL come from the germline V gene. The CDR3 region has the DNA TGCGCCAGCAGCCAAGATCCGTCAACTAATGAAAAACTGTTTTTT. It translates to CASSQDPSTNEKLFF.

The chain recombines TRBV18 with TRBJ2-3, with D maybe TRBD1 (5 bases). Germline V gene sequence: CDR1 KGHSH, CDR2 LQKENI. V was pared by 1 base and J by 7 bases, with 6 bases between. The CDR3 is 12 residues long. As DNA, the CDR3 is TGTGCCAGCTCACCACAGGGGAATACGCAGTATTTT. Its protein is CASSPQGNTQYF.

This clonotype was counted only a few times. The V call is TRBV28, the J call TRBJ1-4; D uncertain. Germline CDR1 is MDHEN and CDR2 is SYDVKM. V was trimmed by 3 bases and J by 8 bases, leaving 16 bases between them. This CDR3 has 15 amino acids. CDR3 DNA: TGTGCCAGCAGTTTCTTGCAGGCGAAGTCGGAAAAACTGTTTTTT. Its protein product is CASSFLQAKSEKLFF.

This clonotype was seen a few times. The chain joins TRBV24-1 to TRBJ1-1; D unresolved. Germline V lookup: CDR1 KGHDR, CDR2 SFDVKD. CDR3 length: 13 amino acids. The V end lost 7 bases, the J end lost 3 bases, and 11 bases lay between the germline ends. The CDR3 loop is CATREMAYTEAFF. The DNA of the CDR3 is TGTGCCACCAGGGAGATGGCGTACACTGAAGCTTTCTTT.

The rearrangement uses TRBV20-1 and TRBJ2-7, with a weak D call TRBD1 (6 bases). This CDR3 is 13 amino acids long. The germline V gene encodes CDR1 DFQATT and CDR2 SNEGSKA (reference sequence). Trimming shortened V by 4 bases and J by 2 bases, and 12 bases separated the two germline ends. This chain's CDR3 is CSAISDRTYEQYF. The DNA of the CDR3 is TGCAGTGCTATATCAGACAGGACCTACGAGCAGTACTTC.

There are a few counts of this clonotype. This chain uses TRBV11-2 with TRBJ2-1, with 7 bases lining up with TRBD1. Trimming took 6 bases from V and 2 from J; bases not matched to a gene: 7. CDR3 size: 15 residues. The germline V gene encodes CDR1 SGHAT and CDR2 FQNNGV. CDR3 region: CASSSGTEPYNEQFF. CDR3 in DNA: TGTGCCAGCAGTTCCGGGACAGAACCCTACAATGAGCAGTTCTTC.

This chain connects TRBV29-1 to TRBJ2-5, with D perhaps TRBD2 (5 bases). Trimming pared 4 bases from V and 5 bases from J, leaving 11 bases between. CDR1 and CDR2 (germline): SQVTM, ANQGSEA. The CDR3 is made up of 12 amino acids. The CDR3 sequence is CSVGSGGETQYF. The CDR3, as DNA: TGCAGCGTTGGTTCAGGCGGGGAGACCCAGTACTTC.

Only one count was recorded for this clonotype. The rearrangement links TRBV7-7 to TRBJ2-5, with a possible D match to TRBD2 (5 bases). Germline loops: CDR1 SSHAT, CDR2 FNYEAQ (reference sequence). This CDR3 is built from 16 residues. The ends were cut back, 1 base at V and 1 base at J, with 13 bases in the middle. CDR3 nucleotides: TGTGCCAGCAGCTTAGGGCTAGCCCGAGCCCAAGAGACCCAGTACTTC. This sequence encodes CASSLGLARAQETQYF.

This sequence joins TRBV11-2 and TRBJ2-2; D ambiguous. Looked up from germline, CDR1 is SGHAT and CDR2 is FQNNGV. The CDR3 extends over 13 amino acids. With 2 bases removed from V and 6 bases from J, the gap between germline ends came to 7 bases. The CDR3 DNA reads TGTGCCAGCAGCTTAAGGTTATCCGGGGAGCTGTTTTTT. It codes for CASSLRLSGELFF. The variable domain in full, with the rest retrieved from reference TRBV11-2 and TRBJ2-2, is EAGVAQSPRYKIIEKRQSVAFWCNPISGHATLYWYQQILGQGPKLLIQFQNNGVVDDSQLPKDRFSAERLKGVDSTLKIQPAKLEDSAVYLCASSLRLSGELFFGEGSRLTVL.

V is TRBV10-3 and J is TRBJ1-5, with unresolved D. CDR1 is ENHRY and CDR2 is SYGVKD in the germline V gene. The ends were cut back, 0 bases at V and 3 bases at J, with 6 bases in the middle. This CDR3 has 14 residues. This CDR3 is CAISESSLNQPQHF. Here the CDR3 DNA reads TGTGCCATCAGTGAGTCGAGCCTCAATCAGCCCCAGCATTTT.

This chain links TRBV5-1 with TRBJ2-7; tentatively, D is TRBD1 (6 bases). The CDR3 is 14 amino acids. Trimming shortened V by 3 bases and J by 4 bases, and 14 bases separated the two germline ends. CDR1 and CDR2 (germline): SGHRS, YFSETQ. The CDR3 protein is CASSSRTEEYEQYF. DNA of the CDR3: TGCGCCAGCAGCTCTAGGACAGAAGAGTACGAGCAGTACTTC.